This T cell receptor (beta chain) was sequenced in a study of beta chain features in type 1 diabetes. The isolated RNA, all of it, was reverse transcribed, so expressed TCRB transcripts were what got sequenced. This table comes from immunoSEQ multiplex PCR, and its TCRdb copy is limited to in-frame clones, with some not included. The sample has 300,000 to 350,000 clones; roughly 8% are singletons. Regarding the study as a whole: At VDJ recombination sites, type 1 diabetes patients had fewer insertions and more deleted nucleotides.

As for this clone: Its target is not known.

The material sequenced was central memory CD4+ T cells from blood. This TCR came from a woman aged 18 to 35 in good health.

CDR3 DNA sequence: TGTGCCAGCAGCTCCGGAGGCAATTCACCCCTCCACTTT. Translating gives CASSSGGNSPLHF. V gene TRBV7-2 combines with J gene TRBJ1-6, with D uncertain. Trimming took off 4 bases at V and 7 bases at J, with 8 bases between the two ends. The CDR3 runs 13 residues. The germline V gene has CDR1 SGHTA and CDR2 FQGNSA.